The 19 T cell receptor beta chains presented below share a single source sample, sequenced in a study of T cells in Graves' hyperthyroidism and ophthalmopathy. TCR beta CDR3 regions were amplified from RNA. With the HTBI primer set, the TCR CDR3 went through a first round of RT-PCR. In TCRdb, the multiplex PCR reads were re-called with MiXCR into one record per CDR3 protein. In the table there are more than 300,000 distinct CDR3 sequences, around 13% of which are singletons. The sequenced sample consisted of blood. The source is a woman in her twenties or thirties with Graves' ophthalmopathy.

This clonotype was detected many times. The CDR3 DNA follows: TGTGCCAGCAGTGAAGGAGTCAGGGCGGTGAATCAGCCCCAGCATTTT. This translates into CASSEGVRAVNQPQHF. The chain carries TRBV2 and TRBJ1-5; a possible D gene is TRBD1 (5 bases). Trimming left V 1 base short and J 4 bases short, with 14 bases between. The CDR3 is 16 amino acids. Germline CDR1 and CDR2: SNHLY and FYNNEI. The variable domain in full, with the rest retrieved from reference TRBV2 and TRBJ1-5, is EPEVTQTPSHQVTQMGQEVILRCVPISNHLYFYWYRQILGQKVEFLVSFYNNEISEKSEIFDDQFSVERPDGSNFTLKIRSTKLEDSAMYFCASSEGVRAVNQPQHFGDGTRLSIL.

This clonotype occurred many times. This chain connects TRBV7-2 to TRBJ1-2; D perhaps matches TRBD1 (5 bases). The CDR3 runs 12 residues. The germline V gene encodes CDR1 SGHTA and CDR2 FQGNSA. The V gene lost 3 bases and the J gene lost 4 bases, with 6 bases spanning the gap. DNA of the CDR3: TGTGCCAGCAGCTTCCAGGGCTATGGCTACACCTTC. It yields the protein CASSFQGYGYTF.

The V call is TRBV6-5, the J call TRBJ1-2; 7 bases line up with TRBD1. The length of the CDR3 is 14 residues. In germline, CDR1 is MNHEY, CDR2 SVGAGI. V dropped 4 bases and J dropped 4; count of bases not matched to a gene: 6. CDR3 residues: CASSSGQVIYGYTF. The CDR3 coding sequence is TGTGCCAGCAGTTCTGGACAGGTGATCTATGGCTACACCTTC.

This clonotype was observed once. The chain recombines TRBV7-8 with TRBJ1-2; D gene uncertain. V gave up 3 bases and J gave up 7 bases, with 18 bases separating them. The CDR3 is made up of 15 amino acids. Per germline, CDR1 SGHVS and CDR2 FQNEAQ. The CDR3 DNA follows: TGTGCCAGCAGCTTTAAGAGGCTCCCGTTAGGTGGCTACACCTTC. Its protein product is CASSFKRLPLGGYTF.

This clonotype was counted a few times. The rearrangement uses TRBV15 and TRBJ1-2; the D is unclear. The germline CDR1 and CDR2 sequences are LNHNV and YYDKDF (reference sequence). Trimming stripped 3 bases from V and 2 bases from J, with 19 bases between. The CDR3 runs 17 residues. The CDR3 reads CATSSAGPERINYGYTF. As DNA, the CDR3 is TGTGCCACCAGCAGTGCAGGTCCGGAGAGAATAAACTATGGCTACACCTTC.

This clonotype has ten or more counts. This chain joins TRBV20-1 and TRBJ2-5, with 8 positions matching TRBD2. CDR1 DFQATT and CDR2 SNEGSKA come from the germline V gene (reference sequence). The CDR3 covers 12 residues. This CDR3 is CSLGGAVETQYF. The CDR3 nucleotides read TGCAGCCTCGGGGGGGCCGTGGAGACCCAGTACTTC.

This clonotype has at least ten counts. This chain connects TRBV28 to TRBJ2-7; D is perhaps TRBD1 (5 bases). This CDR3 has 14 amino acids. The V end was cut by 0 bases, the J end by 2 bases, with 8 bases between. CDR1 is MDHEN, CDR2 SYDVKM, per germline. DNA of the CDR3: TGTGCCAGCAGTTTATGGCAGGGAACCTACGAGCAGTACTTC. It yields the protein CASSLWQGTYEQYF.

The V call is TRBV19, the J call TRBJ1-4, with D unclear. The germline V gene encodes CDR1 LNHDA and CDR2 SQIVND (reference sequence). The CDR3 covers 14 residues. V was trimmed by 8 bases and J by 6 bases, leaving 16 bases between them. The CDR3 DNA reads TGTGCCAGTTTGCAGGACCCCTCGGATGAAAAACTGTTTTTT. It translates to CASLQDPSDEKLFF.

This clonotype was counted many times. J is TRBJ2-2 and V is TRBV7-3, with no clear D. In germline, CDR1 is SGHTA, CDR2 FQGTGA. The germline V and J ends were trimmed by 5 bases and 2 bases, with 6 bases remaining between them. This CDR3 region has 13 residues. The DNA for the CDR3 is TGTGCCAGCAGCGTGGACAACACCGGGGAGCTGTTTTTT. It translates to CASSVDNTGELFF.

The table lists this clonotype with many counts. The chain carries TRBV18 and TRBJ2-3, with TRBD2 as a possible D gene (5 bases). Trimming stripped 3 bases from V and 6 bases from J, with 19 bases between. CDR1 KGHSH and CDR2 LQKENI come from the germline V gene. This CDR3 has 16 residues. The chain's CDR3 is CASSPLPGSLGDTQYF. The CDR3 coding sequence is TGTGCCAGCTCACCCCTTCCGGGGTCTCTGGGGGATACGCAGTATTTT. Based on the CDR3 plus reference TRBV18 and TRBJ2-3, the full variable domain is NAGVMQNPRHLVRRRGQEARLRCSPMKGHSHVYWYRQLPEEGLKFMVYLQKENIIDESGMPKERFSAEFPKEGPSILRIQQVVRGDSAAYFCASSPLPGSLGDTQYFGPGTRLTVL.

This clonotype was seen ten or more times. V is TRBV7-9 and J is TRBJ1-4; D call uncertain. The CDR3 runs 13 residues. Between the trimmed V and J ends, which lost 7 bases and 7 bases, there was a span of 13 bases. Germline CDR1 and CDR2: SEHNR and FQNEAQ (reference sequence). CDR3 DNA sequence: TGTGCCAGCAACGACGGCCAAATTGAAAAACTGTTTTTT. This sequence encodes CASNDGQIEKLFF.

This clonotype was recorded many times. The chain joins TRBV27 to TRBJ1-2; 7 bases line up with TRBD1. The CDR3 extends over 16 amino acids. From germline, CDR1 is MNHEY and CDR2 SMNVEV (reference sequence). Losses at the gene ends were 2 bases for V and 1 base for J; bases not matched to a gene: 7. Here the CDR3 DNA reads TGTGCCAGCAGTTTAACAGCAGGGGGTGGTAACTATGGCTACACCTTC. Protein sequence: CASSLTAGGGNYGYTF.

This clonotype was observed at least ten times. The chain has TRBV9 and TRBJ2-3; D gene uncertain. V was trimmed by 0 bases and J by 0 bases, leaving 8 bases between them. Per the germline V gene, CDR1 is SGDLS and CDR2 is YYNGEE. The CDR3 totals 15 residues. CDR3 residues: CASSVGDYSTDTQYF. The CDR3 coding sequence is TGTGCCAGCAGCGTAGGAGATTATAGCACAGATACGCAGTATTTT.

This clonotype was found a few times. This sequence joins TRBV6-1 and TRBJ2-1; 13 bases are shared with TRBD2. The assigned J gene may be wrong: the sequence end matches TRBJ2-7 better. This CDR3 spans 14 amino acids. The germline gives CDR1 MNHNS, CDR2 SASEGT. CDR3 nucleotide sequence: TGTGCCAGCAGCGTTGGACTAGCGGGGGATGAGCAGTACTTC. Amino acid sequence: CASSVGLAGDEQYF.

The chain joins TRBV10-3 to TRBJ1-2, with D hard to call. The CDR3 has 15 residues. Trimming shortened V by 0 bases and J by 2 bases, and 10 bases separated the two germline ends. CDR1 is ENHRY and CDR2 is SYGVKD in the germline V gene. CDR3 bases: TGTGCCATCAGTGAGTCTGGAGACGCAAACTATGGCTACACCTTC. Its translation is CAISESGDANYGYTF.

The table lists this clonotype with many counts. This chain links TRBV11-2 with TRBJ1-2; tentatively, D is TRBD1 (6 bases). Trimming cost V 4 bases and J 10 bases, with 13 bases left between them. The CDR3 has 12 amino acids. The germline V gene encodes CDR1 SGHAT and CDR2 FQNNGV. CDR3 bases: TGTGCCAGCAGCTCCCGGGACACTTCCTACACCTTC. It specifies CASSSRDTSYTF.

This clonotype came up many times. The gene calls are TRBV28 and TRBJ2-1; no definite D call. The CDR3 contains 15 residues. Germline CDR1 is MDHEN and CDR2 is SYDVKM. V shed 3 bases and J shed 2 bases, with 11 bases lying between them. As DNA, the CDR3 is TGTGCCAGCAGTTTTGCTGGGGTAGCCTACAATGAGCAGTTCTTC. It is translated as CASSFAGVAYNEQFF.

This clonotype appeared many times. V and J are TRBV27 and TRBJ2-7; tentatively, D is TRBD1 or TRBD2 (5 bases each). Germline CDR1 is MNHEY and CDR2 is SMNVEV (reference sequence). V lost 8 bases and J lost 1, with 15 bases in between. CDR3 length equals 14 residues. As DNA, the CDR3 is TGTGCCAGCGCCCTCGGGGCAGAATCCTACGAGCAGTACTTC. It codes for CASALGAESYEQYF.

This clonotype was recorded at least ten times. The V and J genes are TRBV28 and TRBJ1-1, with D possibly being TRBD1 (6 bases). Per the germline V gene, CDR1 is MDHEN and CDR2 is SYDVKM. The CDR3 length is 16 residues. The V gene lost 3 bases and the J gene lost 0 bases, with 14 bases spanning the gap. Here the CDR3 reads CASSFATGQMNTEAFF. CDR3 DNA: TGTGCCAGCAGTTTTGCGACAGGACAAATGAACACTGAAGCTTTCTTT.